This record looks at one T cell receptor beta chain sequence and its context. There is no known antigen for this receptor. It has no much larger one-base neighbor in the sample; base qualities were not kept. This record belongs to a study of control samples from healthy donors and cancer patients (dated by TCRdb to about 2020). CDR1 and CDR2 are drawn from the germline V gene: SGHTA, FQGNSA. The V and J ends are trimmed by 3 bases and 4 bases, leaving 12 bases between them. The CDR3, from cysteine to phenylalanine, totals 14 residues. Only the CDR3 DNA is retained, 42 bases long and in frame from the first base. Preparation of the library involved the immunoSEQ multiplex PCR assay. The table comes from immuneACCESS by way of TCRdb, which keeps in-frame sequences with V and J called. Part of the clones is missing from these tables; in studies checked, under half for an unresolved V gene and the rest for unknown reasons. The sample profile shows approximately 79,000 clones; about 91% of them were found once. The top ten constitute under 7.5% of the sample.

Sequencing was done on a sample of blood. The chain employs TRBV7-2 and TRBJ1-1; there is no confident call for the D gene. The sequence was collected from a man between 45 and 60 years old in good health. The bases are TGTGCCAGCAGCTTTCAGGTCCGGGGCACTGAAGCTTTCTTT. It is translated as CASSFQVRGTEAFF.